This TCR beta chain appears in the sequencing data of a study of blood T cell repertoires in COVID-19. Study background: Samples of COVID-19 (acute and convalescent) were obtained from the United States, Italy and Spain. Sample material is recorded as cDNA or gDNA derived from T cells, B-cell-depleted T cells, or PBMCs.

As processed by the authors: Cell counts per sample came from amplifying reference gene primers. TCRdb's table, derived via immunoSEQ multiplex PCR, lists solely in-frame clones and lacks some. V, J and clone size reflect that table, while D and trimming were determined from the DNA. The sample includes fewer than 40,000 clones, over 70% seen only once; the top ten take around 15%. From germline, CDR1 is SNHLY and CDR2 FYNNEI. J was trimmed by 4 bases and V by 11 bases; bases with no gene match: 14. The CDR3 is made up of 15 amino acids. The chain joins TRBV2 to TRBJ1-2; 9 nucleotides match TRBD1. This clonotype originated in a man aged 55-75 years with active COVID-19. The sample comprised peripheral blood. CDR3 nucleotide sequence: TGTGCCGGAGCACCTAGACAGGGGGAGAGCTATGGCTACACCTTC. This sequence encodes CAGAPRQGESYGYTF.